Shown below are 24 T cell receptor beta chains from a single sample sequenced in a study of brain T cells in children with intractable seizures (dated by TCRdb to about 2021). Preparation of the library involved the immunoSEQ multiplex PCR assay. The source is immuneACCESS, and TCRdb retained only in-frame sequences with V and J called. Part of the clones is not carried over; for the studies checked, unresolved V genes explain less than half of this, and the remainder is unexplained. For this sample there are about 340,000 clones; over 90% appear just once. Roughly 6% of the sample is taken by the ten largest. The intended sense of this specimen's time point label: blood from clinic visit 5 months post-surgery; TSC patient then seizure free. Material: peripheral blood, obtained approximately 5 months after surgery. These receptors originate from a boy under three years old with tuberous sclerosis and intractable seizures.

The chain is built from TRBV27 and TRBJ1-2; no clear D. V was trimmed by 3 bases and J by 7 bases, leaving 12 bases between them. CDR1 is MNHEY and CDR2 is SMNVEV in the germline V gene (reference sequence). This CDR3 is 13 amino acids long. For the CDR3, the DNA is TGTGCCAGCAGTTTCGGGCAGTGGGGTGGCTACACCTTC. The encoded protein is CASSFGQWGGYTF.

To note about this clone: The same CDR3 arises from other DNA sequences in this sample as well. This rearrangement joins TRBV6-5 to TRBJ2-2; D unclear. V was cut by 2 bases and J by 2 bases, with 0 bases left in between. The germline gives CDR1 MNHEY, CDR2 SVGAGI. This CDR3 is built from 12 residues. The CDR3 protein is CASSYNTGELFF. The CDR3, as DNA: TGTGCCAGCAGTTACAACACCGGGGAGCTGTTTTTT.

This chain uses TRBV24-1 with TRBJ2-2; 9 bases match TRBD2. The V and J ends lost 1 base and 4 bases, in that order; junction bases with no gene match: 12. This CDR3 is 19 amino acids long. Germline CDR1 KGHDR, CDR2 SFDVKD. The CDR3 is CATSDFFPIGSGSTGELFF. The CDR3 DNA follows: TGTGCCACCAGTGATTTCTTCCCAATTGGTAGCGGGAGCACCGGGGAGCTGTTTTTT.

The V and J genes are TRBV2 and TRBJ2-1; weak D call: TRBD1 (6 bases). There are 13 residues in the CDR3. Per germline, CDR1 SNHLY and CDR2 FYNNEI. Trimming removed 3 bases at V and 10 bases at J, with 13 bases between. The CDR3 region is CASSDKYRVEQFF. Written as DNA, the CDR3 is TGTGCCAGCAGTGACAAATACAGGGTAGAGCAGTTCTTC. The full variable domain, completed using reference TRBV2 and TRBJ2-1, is EPEVTQTPSHQVTQMGQEVILRCVPISNHLYFYWYRQILGQKVEFLVSFYNNEISEKSEIFDDQFSVERPDGSNFTLKIRSTKLEDSAMYFCASSDKYRVEQFFGPGTRLTVL.

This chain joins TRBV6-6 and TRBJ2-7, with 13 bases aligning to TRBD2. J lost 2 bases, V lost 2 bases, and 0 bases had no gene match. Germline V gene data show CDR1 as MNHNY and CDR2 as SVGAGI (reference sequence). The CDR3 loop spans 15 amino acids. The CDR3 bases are TGTGCCAGCAGTTACGGACTAGCGGGAGCCTACGAGCAGTACTTC. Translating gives CASSYGLAGAYEQYF.

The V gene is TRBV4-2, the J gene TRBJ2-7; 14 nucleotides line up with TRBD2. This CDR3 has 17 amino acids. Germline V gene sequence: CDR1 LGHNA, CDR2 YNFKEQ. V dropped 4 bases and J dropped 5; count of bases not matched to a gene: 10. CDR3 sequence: CASSRQPPGLAGDEQYF. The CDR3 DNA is TGTGCCAGCAGCCGACAGCCCCCGGGACTAGCGGGAGACGAGCAGTACTTC.

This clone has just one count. CDR3 nucleotide sequence: TGTGCCAGCAGTTACCAGACTAGCGCCCCAAAGACCCAGTACTTC. Protein product: CASSYQTSAPKTQYF. This chain links TRBV6-5 with TRBJ2-5; 8 bases agree with TRBD2. Looked up from germline, CDR1 is MNHEY and CDR2 is SVGAGI. The V gene end was trimmed by 2 bases and the J gene end by 6 bases; junction bases not matched to a gene: 8. The CDR3 covers 15 residues.

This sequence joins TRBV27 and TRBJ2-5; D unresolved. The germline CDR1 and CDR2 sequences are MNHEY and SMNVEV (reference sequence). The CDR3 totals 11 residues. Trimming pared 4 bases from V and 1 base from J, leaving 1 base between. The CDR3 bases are TGTGCCAGCAGTTCCCAAGAGACCCAGTACTTC. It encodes CASSSQETQYF.

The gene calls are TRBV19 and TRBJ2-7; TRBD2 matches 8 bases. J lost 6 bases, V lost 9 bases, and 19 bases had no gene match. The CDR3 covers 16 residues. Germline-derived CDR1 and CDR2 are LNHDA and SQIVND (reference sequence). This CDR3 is CASRAGSGTVRGEQYF. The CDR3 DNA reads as TGTGCCAGCCGAGCGGGTAGCGGGACGGTCCGGGGCGAGCAGTACTTC.

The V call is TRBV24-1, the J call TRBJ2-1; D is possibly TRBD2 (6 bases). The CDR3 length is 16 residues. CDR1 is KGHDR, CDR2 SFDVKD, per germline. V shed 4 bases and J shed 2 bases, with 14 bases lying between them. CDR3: CATSDSDSGTYNEQFF. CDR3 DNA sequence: TGTGCCACCAGTGACTCCGATAGCGGTACCTACAATGAGCAGTTCTTC.

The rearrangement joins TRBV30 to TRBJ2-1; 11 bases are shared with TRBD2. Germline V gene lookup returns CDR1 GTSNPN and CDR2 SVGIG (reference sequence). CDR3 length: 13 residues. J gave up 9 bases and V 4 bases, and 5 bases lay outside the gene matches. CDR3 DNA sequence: TGTGCCTGGACGGGACTAGCGGTTACTGAGCAGTTCTTC. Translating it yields CAWTGLAVTEQFF.

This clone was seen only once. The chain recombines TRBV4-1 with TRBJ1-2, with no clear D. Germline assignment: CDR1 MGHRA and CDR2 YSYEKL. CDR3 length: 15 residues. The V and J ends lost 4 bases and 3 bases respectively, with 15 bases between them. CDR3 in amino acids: CASSPGPSGDYGYTF. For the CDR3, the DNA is TGCGCCAGCAGCCCTGGCCCTTCTGGTGACTATGGCTACACCTTC.

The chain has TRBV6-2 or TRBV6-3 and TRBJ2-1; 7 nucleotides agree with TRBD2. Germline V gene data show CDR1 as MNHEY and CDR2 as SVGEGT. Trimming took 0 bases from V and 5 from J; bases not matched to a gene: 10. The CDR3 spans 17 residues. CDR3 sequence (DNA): TGTGCCAGCAGTTACTCATGGGGCGGGAGTGGCCACAATGAGCAGTTCTTC. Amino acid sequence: CASSYSWGGSGHNEQFF.

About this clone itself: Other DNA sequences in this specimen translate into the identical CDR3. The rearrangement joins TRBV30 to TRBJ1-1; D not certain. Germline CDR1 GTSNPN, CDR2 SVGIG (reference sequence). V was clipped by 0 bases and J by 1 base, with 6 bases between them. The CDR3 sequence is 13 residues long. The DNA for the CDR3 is TGTGCCTGGAGTGTACCTGGGAACACTGAAGCTTTCTTT. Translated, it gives CAWSVPGNTEAFF. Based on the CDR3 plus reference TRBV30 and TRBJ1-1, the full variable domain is SQTIHQWPATLVQPVGSPLSLECTVEGTSNPNLYWYRQAAGRGLQLLFYSVGIGQISSEVPQNLSASRPQDRQFILSSKKLLLSDSGFYLCAWSVPGNTEAFFGQGTRLTVV.

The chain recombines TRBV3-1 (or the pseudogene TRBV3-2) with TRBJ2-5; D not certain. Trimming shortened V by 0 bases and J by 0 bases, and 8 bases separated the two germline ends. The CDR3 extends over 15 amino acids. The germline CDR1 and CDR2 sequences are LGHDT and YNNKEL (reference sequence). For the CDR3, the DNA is TGTGCCAGCAGCCAAGATGTGGCGGACCAAGAGACCCAGTACTTC. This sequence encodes CASSQDVADQETQYF.

Here the CDR3 reads CASSERGSGNTIYF. DNA for the CDR3: TGTGCCAGCAGCGAGAGGGGTTCTGGAAACACCATATATTTT. The V gene is TRBV4-2, the J gene TRBJ1-3; D possibly corresponds to TRBD1 (5 bases). The CDR3 spans 14 residues. V lost 5 bases, J lost 1 base, and 9 bases lay in between. From germline, CDR1 is LGHNA and CDR2 YNFKEQ.

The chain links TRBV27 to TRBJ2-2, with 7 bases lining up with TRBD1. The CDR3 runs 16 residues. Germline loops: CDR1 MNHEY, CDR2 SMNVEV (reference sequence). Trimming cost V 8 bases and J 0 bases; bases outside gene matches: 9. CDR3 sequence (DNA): TGTGCCAGCCGGACAGGTCCCAACGCGAACACCGGGGAGCTGTTTTTT. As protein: CASRTGPNANTGELFF.

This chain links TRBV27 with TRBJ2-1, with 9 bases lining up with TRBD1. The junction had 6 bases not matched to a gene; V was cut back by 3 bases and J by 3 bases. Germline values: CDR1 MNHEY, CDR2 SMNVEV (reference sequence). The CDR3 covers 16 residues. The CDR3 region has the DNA TGTGCCAGCAGTTTCCCGGGACAGGGAAACTACAATGAGCAGTTCTTC. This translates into CASSFPGQGNYNEQFF.

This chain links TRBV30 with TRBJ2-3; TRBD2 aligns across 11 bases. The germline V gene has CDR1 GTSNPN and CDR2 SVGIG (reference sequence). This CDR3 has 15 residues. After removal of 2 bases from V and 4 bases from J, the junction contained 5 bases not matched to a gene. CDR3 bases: TGTGCCTGGAGTATCGGACTAGCGGGCGCAGATACGCAGTATTTT. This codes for CAWSIGLAGADTQYF.

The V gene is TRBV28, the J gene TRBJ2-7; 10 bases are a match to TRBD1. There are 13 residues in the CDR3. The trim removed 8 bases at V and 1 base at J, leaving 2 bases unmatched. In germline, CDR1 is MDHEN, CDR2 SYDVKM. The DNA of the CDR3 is TGTGCCAGCGGGACAGGGGATTCCTACGAGCAGTACTTC. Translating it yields CASGTGDSYEQYF.

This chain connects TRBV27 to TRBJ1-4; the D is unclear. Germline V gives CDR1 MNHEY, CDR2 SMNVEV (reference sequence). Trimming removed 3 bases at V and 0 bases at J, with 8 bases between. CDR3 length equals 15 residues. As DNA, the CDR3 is TGTGCCAGCAGTTTGAGTCCTGCAACTAATGAAAAACTGTTTTTT. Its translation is CASSLSPATNEKLFF.

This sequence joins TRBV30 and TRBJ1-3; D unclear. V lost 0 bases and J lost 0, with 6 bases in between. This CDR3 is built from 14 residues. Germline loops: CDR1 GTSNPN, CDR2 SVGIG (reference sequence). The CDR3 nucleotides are TGTGCCTGGAGTGTCCCGAGCTCTGGAAACACCATATATTTT. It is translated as CAWSVPSSGNTIYF.

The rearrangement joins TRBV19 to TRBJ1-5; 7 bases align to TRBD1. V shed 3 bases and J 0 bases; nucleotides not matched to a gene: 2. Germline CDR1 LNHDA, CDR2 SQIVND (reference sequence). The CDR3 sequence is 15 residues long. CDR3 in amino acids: CASSIGQASNQPQHF. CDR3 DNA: TGTGCCAGTAGTATCGGACAGGCTAGCAATCAGCCCCAGCATTTT. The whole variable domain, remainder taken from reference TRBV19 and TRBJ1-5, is DGGITQSPKYLFRKEGQNVTLSCEQNLNHDAMYWYRQDPGQGLRLIYYSQIVNDFQKGDIAEGYSVSREKKESFPLTVTSAQKNPTAFYLCASSIGQASNQPQHFGDGTRLSIL.

The CDR3 region is CASSMAGEAFF. In nucleotides, the CDR3 is TGTGCCAGTAGTATGGCAGGGGAAGCTTTCTTT. V gene TRBV19 combines with J gene TRBJ1-1; tentative D call: TRBD1 (5 bases). The CDR3 is 11 residues long. Germline V lookup: CDR1 LNHDA, CDR2 SQIVND (reference sequence). V lost 3 bases and J lost 8, with 7 bases in between. Full variable domain (remainder filled in from reference TRBV19 and TRBJ1-1): DGGITQSPKYLFRKEGQNVTLSCEQNLNHDAMYWYRQDPGQGLRLIYYSQIVNDFQKGDIAEGYSVSREKKESFPLTVTSAQKNPTAFYLCASSMAGEAFFGQGTRLTVV.